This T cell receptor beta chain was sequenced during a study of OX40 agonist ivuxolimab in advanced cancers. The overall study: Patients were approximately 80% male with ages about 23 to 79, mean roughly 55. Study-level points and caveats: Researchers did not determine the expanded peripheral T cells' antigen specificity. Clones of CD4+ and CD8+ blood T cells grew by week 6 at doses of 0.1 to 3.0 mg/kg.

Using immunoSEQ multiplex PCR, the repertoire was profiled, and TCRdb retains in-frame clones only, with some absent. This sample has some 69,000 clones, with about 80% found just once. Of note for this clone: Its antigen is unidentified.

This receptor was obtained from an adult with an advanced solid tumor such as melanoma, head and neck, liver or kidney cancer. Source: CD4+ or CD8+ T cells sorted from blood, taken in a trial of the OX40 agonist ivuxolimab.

For the CDR3, the DNA is TGTGCCGGGGCCGAAGGAGCAACTGAAGCTTTCTTT. This translates into CAGAEGATEAFF. The J gene is TRBJ1-1, the V gene TRBV2; perhaps TRBD1 as D (5 bases). With 11 bases removed from V and 5 bases from J, the gap between germline ends came to 15 bases. CDR1 and CDR2 (germline): SNHLY, FYNNEI. The CDR3 has 12 residues.